These 4 T cell receptor beta chains were sequenced from one sample in a study of breast tumors, draining lymph nodes, adjacent tissues. Using its own MiXCR run on the multiplex PCR reads, TCRdb lists one record per CDR3 protein. Of around 150,000 distinct CDR3 sequences in the sample, 20% to 25% were seen once. The lymph nodes were axillary draining lymph nodes from breast cancer patients. The sequenced sample consisted of axillary lymph node tissue. Receptor source: a female donor with breast cancer. Some clones in this sample may be carry-over from other donors' samples.

As concerns this clonotype: A much more abundant neighbour one base away suggests this may be a read error. V gene TRBV6-5 combines with J gene TRBJ1-5; the D gene is possibly TRBD1 (5 bases). V gave up 4 bases and J gave up 5 bases, with 15 bases separating them. The CDR3 runs 15 residues. Looked up from germline, CDR1 is MNHEY and CDR2 is SVGAGI. For the CDR3, the DNA is TGTGCCAGCAGTTTCAGGGTGGGAGGCGATCAGCCCCAGCATTTT. Residues: CASSFRVGGDQPQHF.

This clonotype has ten or more counts. The chain uses TRBV2 and TRBJ2-2, with D maybe TRBD1 (5 bases). Deletions cut 5 bases from V and 6 bases from J, with 16 bases between. The CDR3 is 15 residues long. Germline V gives CDR1 SNHLY, CDR2 FYNNEI. The CDR3 loop is CASSPRQIPAGELFF. CDR3 nucleotide sequence: TGTGCCAGCAGTCCACGACAGATTCCGGCCGGGGAGCTGTTTTTT.

The sample holds many counts of this clonotype. V and J are TRBV10-3 and TRBJ1-6; D remains unclear. V was pared by 2 bases and J by 5 bases, with 10 bases between. The CDR3 is 15 residues long. CDR1 is ENHRY and CDR2 is SYGVKD in the germline V gene. The DNA for the CDR3 is TGTGCCATCAGTGAGGGGAGCCGGAATAATTCACCCCTCCACTTT. Its translation: CAISEGSRNNSPLHF.

This clonotype was recorded at least ten times. V gene TRBV30 combines with J gene TRBJ2-7; TRBD2 might be the D (6 bases). Germline V CDR1 and CDR2: GTSNPN, SVGIG (reference sequence). The CDR3 is 11 amino acids. Trimming stripped 3 bases from V and 7 bases from J, with 10 bases between. CDR3 sequence reads: CAWRAGGEQYF. For the CDR3, the DNA is TGTGCCTGGAGGGCCGGGGGTGAGCAGTACTTC.